This passage covers 30 T cell receptor beta chains from one sample sequenced in a study of cytomegalovirus exposure and HLA in healthy donors. PCR primers comprised 60 Vbeta and 13 Jbeta primers. Measured with immunoSEQ multiplex PCR; TCRdb has only the in-frame clones, and not every one. The sample shows 100,000 to 150,000 clones, 66% of them seen only once. Source material: PBMCs. Receptors were obtained from a man younger than 35 in good health and CMV-seronegative.

This chain joins TRBV27 and TRBJ1-6, with D unresolved. Germline lookup yields CDR1 MNHEY and CDR2 SMNVEV (reference sequence). V was trimmed by 1 base and J by 2 bases, leaving 15 bases between them. The CDR3 length is 18 residues. The CDR3: CASSLFSPQVTYNSPLHF. As DNA, the CDR3 is TGTGCCAGCAGTTTATTTTCCCCGCAGGTGACCTATAATTCACCCCTCCACTTT.

This chain links TRBV9 with TRBJ2-5; D is possibly TRBD1 (5 bases). The germline V gene encodes CDR1 SGDLS and CDR2 YYNGEE. Trimming shortened V by 0 bases and J by 4 bases, and 13 bases separated the two germline ends. This CDR3 region has 15 residues. This CDR3 reads CASSVAGQSRETQYF. For the CDR3, the DNA is TGTGCCAGCAGCGTAGCCGGACAATCAAGAGAGACCCAGTACTTC.

The chain joins TRBV13 to TRBJ2-3, with D perhaps TRBD1 (6 bases). V was shortened by 0 bases and J by 6 bases, with 10 bases between the two germline ends. The CDR3 spans 14 residues. Germline values: CDR1 PRHDT, CDR2 FYEKMQ (reference sequence). CDR3 loop: CASSLGTGMDTQYF. CDR3 nucleotides: TGTGCCAGCAGCTTAGGGACAGGTATGGATACGCAGTATTTT.

The V call is TRBV7-9, the J call TRBJ2-1, with D possibly being TRBD2 (6 bases). Germline CDR1 and CDR2: SEHNR and FQNEAQ (reference sequence). V gave up 8 bases and J gave up 7 bases, with 12 bases separating them. The CDR3 extends over 12 amino acids. The CDR3 DNA sequence: TGTGCCAGCGGCGGGATTGAGAATGAGCAGTTCTTC. It codes for CASGGIENEQFF.

This chain connects TRBV28 to TRBJ1-6; TRBD1 might be the D (6 bases). The CDR3 is made up of 15 amino acids. Germline V CDR1 and CDR2: MDHEN, SYDVKM. V was trimmed by 5 bases and J by 7 bases, leaving 15 bases between them. As DNA, the CDR3 is TGTGCCAGCAGTCCACCACAGGGCCAAAATTCACCCCTCCACTTT. This gives the protein CASSPPQGQNSPLHF.

The V call is TRBV19, the J call TRBJ2-3; the match to TRBD1 covers 8 bases. Germline assignment: CDR1 LNHDA and CDR2 SQIVND (reference sequence). V shed 3 bases, J shed 0 bases, and the junction held 5 bases outside the gene matches. The CDR3 totals 16 residues. The CDR3 is CASSIGTGTSTDTQYF. The CDR3 nucleotides are TGTGCCAGTAGTATTGGGACAGGTACAAGCACAGATACGCAGTATTTT.

CDR3 nucleotides: TGTGCCAGCAGCTTAGCGCGAGGCGTGCTGACCAAAAACATTCAGTACTTC. It translates to CASSLARGVLTKNIQYF. The V gene is TRBV7-2, the J gene TRBJ2-4; no definite D call. This CDR3 contains 17 residues. Trimming cost V 0 bases and J 2 bases, with 14 bases left between them. Germline V gene lookup returns CDR1 SGHTA and CDR2 FQGNSA.

Written as DNA, the CDR3 is TGTGCCATCTCTAGCGGGGGGGCGACAGATACGCAGTATTTT. It codes for CAISSGGATDTQYF. The V and J genes are TRBV10-3 and TRBJ2-3; 12 nucleotides line up with TRBD2. V lost 8 bases and J lost 3; bases outside the gene matches: 3. CDR3 length: 14 residues. Germline-derived CDR1 and CDR2 are ENHRY and SYGVKD.

This chain connects TRBV29-1 to TRBJ2-2; 8 bases are shared with TRBD2. The junction had 5 bases not matched to a gene; V was cut back by 4 bases and J by 7 bases. CDR3 size: 13 residues. Germline V gene lookup returns CDR1 SQVTM and CDR2 ANQGSEA. The CDR3: CSVGRGGDGELFF. Here the CDR3 DNA reads TGCAGCGTTGGTCGGGGGGGGGACGGGGAGCTGTTTTTT.

The rearrangement links TRBV10-3 to TRBJ1-2; 8 positions agree with TRBD1. Germline CDR1 ENHRY, CDR2 SYGVKD. V dropped 10 bases and J dropped 3; count of bases not matched to a gene: 7. The CDR3 totals 13 residues. CDR3 in amino acids: CANGQGTDYGYTF. CDR3 nucleotides: TGTGCCAACGGACAGGGAACGGACTATGGCTACACCTTC.

The rearrangement links TRBV6-4 to TRBJ2-1, with D hard to call. CDR3 length equals 14 residues. Trimming left V 7 bases short and J 4 bases short, with 14 bases between. Per germline, CDR1 MRHNA and CDR2 SNTAGT. This CDR3 reads CASMGQQNYNEQFF. As DNA, the CDR3 is TGTGCCAGCATGGGCCAACAGAATTACAATGAGCAGTTCTTC.

This clone appeared once. The gene calls are TRBV5-6 and TRBJ2-3, with D possibly TRBD2 on 6 matching bases. This CDR3 is built from 13 residues. Per germline, CDR1 SGHDT and CDR2 YYEEEE. V gave up 5 bases and J gave up 6 bases, with 13 bases separating them. The CDR3 here is CASSTSRGDTQYF. The CDR3 DNA reads as TGTGCCAGCAGTACTAGCCGGGGGGATACGCAGTATTTT.

CDR3 nucleotides: TGTGCCAGCTCACCCTCAGGGGTCCAAGAGACCCAGTACTTC. It specifies CASSPSGVQETQYF. The chain joins TRBV18 to TRBJ2-5, with D perhaps TRBD1 (6 bases). CDR1 is KGHSH and CDR2 is LQKENI in the germline V gene. The CDR3 consists of 14 residues. V was shortened by 3 bases and J by 1 base, with 9 bases between the two germline ends.

This chain connects TRBV28 to TRBJ1-2; TRBD1 matches at 7 bases. Per the germline V gene, CDR1 is MDHEN and CDR2 is SYDVKM. This CDR3 is 15 amino acids long. Trimming removed 5 bases from V and 1 base from J; junction bases left unmatched: 7. In DNA form, the CDR3 reads TGTGCCAGCAGTACCCGGGACAGAGTTAACTATGGCTACACCTTC. This sequence encodes CASSTRDRVNYGYTF.

The chain recombines TRBV6-1 with TRBJ2-7, with 8 positions matching TRBD1. This CDR3 has 14 amino acids. J was trimmed by 5 bases and V by 5 bases; bases with no gene match: 8. CDR1 MNHNS and CDR2 SASEGT come from the germline V gene. The CDR3, as DNA: TGTGCCAGCAGTCAGGACAGGGCGGTTAACGAGCAGTACTTC. This translates into CASSQDRAVNEQYF.

V usage is TRBV10-1 and J usage is TRBJ2-7; 10 bases align to TRBD2. CDR3 length: 16 amino acids. J gave up 0 bases and V 8 bases, and 10 bases lay outside the gene matches. The V gene's germline CDR1 is WNHNN and CDR2 SYGVQD (reference sequence). This CDR3 is CASSTSGATSSYEQYF. CDR3 coding DNA: TGCGCCAGCTCTACTAGCGGGGCGACTTCCTCCTACGAGCAGTACTTC.

This clone has only one observation. V is TRBV7-7 and J is TRBJ2-5; 9 bases agree with TRBD2. This CDR3 has 16 amino acids. V trimming: 5 bases; J trimming: 4 bases; junction bases outside the gene matches: 11. Germline CDR1 is SSHAT and CDR2 is FNYEAQ (reference sequence). The CDR3 DNA sequence: TGTGCCAGCAGCAGCAGTAGCGGGAGAGGGGCAGAGACCCAGTACTTC. Its translation: CASSSSSGRGAETQYF.

As for this clone: The junction does not match germline at one end; this may be a read error. Other DNA variants within this sample encode the same CDR3. CDR3 coding DNA: TGTGCCAGCAGTCCAGGGGTGTATAGCAATCAGCCCCAGCATTTC. It specifies CASSPGVYSNQPQHF. The chain joins TRBV27 to TRBJ1-5; perhaps TRBD1 as D (6 bases). The CDR3 has 15 residues. Germline V gene sequence: CDR1 MNHEY, CDR2 SMNVEV (reference sequence).

J is TRBJ1-2 and V is TRBV30; 8 nucleotides agree with TRBD1. The J segment lost 8 bases and the V segment lost 2 bases, leaving 13 bases of the junction unmatched. CDR3 length: 15 amino acids. Germline-derived CDR1 and CDR2 are GTSNPN and SVGIG (reference sequence). The CDR3 coding sequence is TGTGCCTGGAGTTCCGGGGGACAGGCGAACCGCGGCTACACCTTC. As protein: CAWSSGGQANRGYTF.

In this sample, this clone turned up a few times. The chain has TRBV18 and TRBJ2-6; TRBD1 matches 7 bases. Germline V gene data show CDR1 as KGHSH and CDR2 as LQKENI. The V segment lost 6 bases and the J segment 2 bases; nucleotides outside the gene matches: 10. The CDR3 runs to 17 residues. The chain's CDR3 is CASSLTPTGAGANVLTF. DNA of the CDR3: TGTGCCAGCTCGTTAACCCCCACAGGGGCTGGGGCCAACGTCCTGACTTTC.

The chain uses TRBV9 and TRBJ2-7; 10 nucleotides match TRBD1. The ends lost 4 bases at V and 6 bases at J; junction bases unmatched: 10. The CDR3 totals 15 residues. Germline values: CDR1 SGDLS, CDR2 YYNGEE. The CDR3 is CASSPGGTGVAEQYF. CDR3 in DNA: TGTGCCAGCAGCCCGGGCGGGACAGGGGTGGCCGAGCAGTACTTC.

The rearrangement links TRBV29-1 to TRBJ2-7, with 7 bases matching TRBD1. CDR3 length: 15 residues. Trimming took 7 bases from V and 0 from J; bases not matched to a gene: 12. In germline, CDR1 is SQVTM, CDR2 ANQGSEA. The CDR3 sequence: CSAQTGTESSYEQYF. CDR3 coding DNA: TGCAGCGCCCAGACAGGGACGGAGAGCTCCTACGAGCAGTACTTC.

The J gene is TRBJ2-3, the V gene TRBV7-2, with 11 bases matching TRBD2. With 6 bases clipped from V and 4 bases from J, the junction kept 15 bases outside the gene matches. This CDR3 region has 18 residues. Germline V gene lookup returns CDR1 SGHTA and CDR2 FQGNSA. The CDR3 loop reads CASSHTPVLAGVPDTQYF. The CDR3 DNA sequence: TGTGCCAGCAGTCATACTCCAGTACTAGCGGGGGTACCAGATACGCAGTATTTT.

The chain carries TRBV7-9 and TRBJ1-4; weak D call: TRBD1 (6 bases). Looked up from germline, CDR1 is SEHNR and CDR2 is FQNEAQ (reference sequence). The CDR3 has 14 residues. V was pared by 2 bases and J by 5 bases, with 9 bases between. This CDR3 is CASSLPTGNEKLFF. DNA for the CDR3: TGTGCCAGCAGCTTACCCACAGGGAATGAAAAACTGTTTTTT.

The gene calls are TRBV28 and TRBJ2-1; 7 bases align to TRBD2. The CDR3 extends over 13 amino acids. The germline CDR1 and CDR2 sequences are MDHEN and SYDVKM. The V and J ends lost 1 base and 14 bases, in that order; junction bases with no gene match: 8. The CDR3 DNA sequence: TGTGCCAGCAGTTTATATCCCCTGGCGGGAGAGTTCTTC. Its translation is CASSLYPLAGEFF. Full variable domain (remainder filled in from reference TRBV28 and TRBJ2-1): DVKVTQSSRYLVKRTGEKVFLECVQDMDHENMFWYRQDPGLGLRLIYFSYDVKMKEKGDIPEGYSVSREKKERFSLILESASTNQTSMYLCASSLYPLAGEFFGPGTRLTVL.

The chain carries TRBV4-3 and TRBJ2-7; the D gene is possibly TRBD2 (6 bases). Germline CDR1 LGHNA, CDR2 YSLEER. The length of the CDR3 is 14 residues. Trimming pared 1 base from V and 6 bases from J, leaving 13 bases between. CDR3 bases: TGCGCCAGCAGCCAAGTGGCGGGCGGGGCCGAGCAGTACTTC. Translating gives CASSQVAGGAEQYF.

The V call is TRBV7-8, the J call TRBJ2-1, with 8 bases fitting TRBD2. The CDR3 is made up of 16 amino acids. The germline gives CDR1 SGHVS, CDR2 FQNEAQ. Trimming at V came to 1 base and at J to 4 bases, leaving 6 bases not matched to a gene. As DNA, the CDR3 is TGTGCCAGCAGCTTAGGTGCGGGAGGTGGGTACAATGAGCAGTTCTTC. Its protein is CASSLGAGGGYNEQFF.

V gene TRBV9 combines with J gene TRBJ1-1; TRBD1 agrees at 9 bases. V was pared by 4 bases and J by 3 bases, with 7 bases of the junction left unmatched. CDR3 length: 15 residues. The germline CDR1 and CDR2 sequences are SGDLS and YYNGEE. The CDR3 protein is CASSSRQGGDTEAFF. CDR3 bases: TGTGCCAGCAGCTCCCGACAGGGGGGAGACACTGAAGCTTTCTTT.

This clone was counted only a few times. The chain carries TRBV12-5 and TRBJ1-2; tentatively, D is TRBD1 (6 bases). The length of the CDR3 is 14 residues. V shed 1 base and J shed 5 bases, with 11 bases lying between them. Germline loops: CDR1 LGHNT, CDR2 FRNRAP. The CDR3: CASGLAGGRYGYTF. CDR3 nucleotides: TGTGCTAGTGGTTTGGCGGGGGGCCGATATGGCTACACCTTC.

This clone has only one observation. This sequence joins TRBV6-6 and TRBJ1-2; 7 positions match TRBD1. Germline V CDR1 and CDR2: MNHNY, SVGAGI (reference sequence). After removal of 7 bases from V and 7 bases from J, the junction contained 15 bases not matched to a gene. This CDR3 region has 15 residues. Here the CDR3 DNA reads TGTGCCAGCATTTCCTCCAGGACAGGCATATTTGGCTACACCTTC. This sequence encodes CASISSRTGIFGYTF.